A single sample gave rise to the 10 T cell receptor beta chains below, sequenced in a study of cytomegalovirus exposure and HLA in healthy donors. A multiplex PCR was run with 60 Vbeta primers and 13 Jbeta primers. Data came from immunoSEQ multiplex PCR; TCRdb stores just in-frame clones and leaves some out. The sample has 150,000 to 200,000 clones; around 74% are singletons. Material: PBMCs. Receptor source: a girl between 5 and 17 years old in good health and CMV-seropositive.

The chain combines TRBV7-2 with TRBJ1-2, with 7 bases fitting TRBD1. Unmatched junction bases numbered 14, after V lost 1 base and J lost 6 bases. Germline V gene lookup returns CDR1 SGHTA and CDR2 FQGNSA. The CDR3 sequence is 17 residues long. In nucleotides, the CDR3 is TGTGCCAGCAGCTTAGTTGGAGCCGGGACAGAGGCTGATGGCTACACCTTC. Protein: CASSLVGAGTEADGYTF.

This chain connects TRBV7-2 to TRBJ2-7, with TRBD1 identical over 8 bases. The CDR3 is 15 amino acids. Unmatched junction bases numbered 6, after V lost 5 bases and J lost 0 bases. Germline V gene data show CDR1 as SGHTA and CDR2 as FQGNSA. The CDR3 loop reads CASSKGQVLSYEQYF. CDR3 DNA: TGTGCCAGCAGCAAGGGACAGGTCCTCTCCTACGAGCAGTACTTC.

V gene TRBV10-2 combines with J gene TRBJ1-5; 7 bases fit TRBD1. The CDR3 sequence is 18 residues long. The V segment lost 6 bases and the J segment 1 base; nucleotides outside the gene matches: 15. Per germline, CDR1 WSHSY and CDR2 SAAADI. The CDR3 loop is CASSETPGTVGSNQPQHF. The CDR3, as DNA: TGCGCCAGCAGCGAGACACCGGGGACAGTCGGAAGCAATCAGCCCCAGCATTTT.

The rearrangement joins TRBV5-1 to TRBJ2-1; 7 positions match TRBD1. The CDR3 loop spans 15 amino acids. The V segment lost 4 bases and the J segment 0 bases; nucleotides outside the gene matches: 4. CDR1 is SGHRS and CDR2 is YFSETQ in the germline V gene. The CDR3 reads CASSEGQSSYNEQFF. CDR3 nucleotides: TGCGCCAGCAGCGAGGGACAGAGCTCCTACAATGAGCAGTTCTTC.

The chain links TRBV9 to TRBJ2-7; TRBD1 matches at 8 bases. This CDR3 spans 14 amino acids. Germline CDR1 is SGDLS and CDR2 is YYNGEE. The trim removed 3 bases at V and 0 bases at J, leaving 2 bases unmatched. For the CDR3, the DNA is TGTGCCAGCAGCGGACAGGGGAGCTCCTACGAGCAGTACTTC. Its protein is CASSGQGSSYEQYF.

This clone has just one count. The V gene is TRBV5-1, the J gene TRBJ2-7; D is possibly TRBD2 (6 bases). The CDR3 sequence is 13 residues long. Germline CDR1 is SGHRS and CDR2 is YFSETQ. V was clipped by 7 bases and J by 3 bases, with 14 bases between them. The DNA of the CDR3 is TGCGCCAGCCGGCTGGCTAGCGACTACGAGCAGTACTTC. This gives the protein CASRLASDYEQYF.

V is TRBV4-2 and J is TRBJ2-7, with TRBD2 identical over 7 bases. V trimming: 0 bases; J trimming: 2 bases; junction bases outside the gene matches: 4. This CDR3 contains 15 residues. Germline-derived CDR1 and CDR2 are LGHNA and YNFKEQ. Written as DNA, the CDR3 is TGTGCCAGCAGCCAAGAGGGGGACTACACCTACGAGCAGTACTTC. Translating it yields CASSQEGDYTYEQYF.

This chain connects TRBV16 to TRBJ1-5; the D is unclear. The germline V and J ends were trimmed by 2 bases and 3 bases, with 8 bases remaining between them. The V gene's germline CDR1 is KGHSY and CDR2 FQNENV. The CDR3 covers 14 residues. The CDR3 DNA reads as TGTGCCAGCAGCCAAGAGGCGGACAATCAGCCCCAGCATTTT. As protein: CASSQEADNQPQHF.

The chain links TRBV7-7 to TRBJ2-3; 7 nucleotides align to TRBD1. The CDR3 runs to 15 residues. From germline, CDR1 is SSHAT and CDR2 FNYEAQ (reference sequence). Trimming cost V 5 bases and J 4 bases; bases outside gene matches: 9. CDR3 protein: CASSPTGAYADTQYF. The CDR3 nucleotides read TGTGCCAGCAGCCCAACAGGGGCGTACGCAGATACGCAGTATTTT.

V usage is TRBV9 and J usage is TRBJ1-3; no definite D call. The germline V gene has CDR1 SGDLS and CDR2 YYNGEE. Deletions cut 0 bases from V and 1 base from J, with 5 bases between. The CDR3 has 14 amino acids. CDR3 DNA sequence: TGTGCCAGCAGCGTAGAGGAGTCTGGAAACACCATATATTTT. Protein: CASSVEESGNTIYF.